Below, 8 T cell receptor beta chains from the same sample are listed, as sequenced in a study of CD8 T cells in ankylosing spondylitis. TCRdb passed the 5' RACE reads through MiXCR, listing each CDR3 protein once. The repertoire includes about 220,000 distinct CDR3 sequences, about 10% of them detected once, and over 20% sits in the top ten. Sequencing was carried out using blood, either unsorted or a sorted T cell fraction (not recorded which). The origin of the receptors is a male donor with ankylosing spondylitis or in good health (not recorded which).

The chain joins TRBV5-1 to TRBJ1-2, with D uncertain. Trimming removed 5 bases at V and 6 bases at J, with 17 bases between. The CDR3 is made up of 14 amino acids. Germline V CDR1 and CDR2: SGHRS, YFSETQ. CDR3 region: CASRSALGSDGYTF. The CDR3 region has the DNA TGCGCCAGCAGGTCCGCCCTGGGGAGCGATGGCTACACCTTC.

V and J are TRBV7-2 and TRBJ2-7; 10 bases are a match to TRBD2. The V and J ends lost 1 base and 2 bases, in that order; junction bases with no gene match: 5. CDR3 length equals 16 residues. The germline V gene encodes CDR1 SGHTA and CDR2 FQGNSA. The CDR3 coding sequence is TGTGCCAGCAGCTTAGAGGTAGCGGGGGGTGCCTACGAGCAGTACTTC. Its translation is CASSLEVAGGAYEQYF.

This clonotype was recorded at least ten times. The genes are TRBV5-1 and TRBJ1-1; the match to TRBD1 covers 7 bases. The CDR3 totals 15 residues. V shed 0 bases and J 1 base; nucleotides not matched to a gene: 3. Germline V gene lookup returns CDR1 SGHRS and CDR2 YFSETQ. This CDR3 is CASSLEGAGNTEAFF. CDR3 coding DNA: TGCGCCAGCAGCTTGGAGGGGGCAGGGAACACTGAAGCTTTCTTT.

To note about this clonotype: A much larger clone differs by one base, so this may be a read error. CDR3 bases: TGCAGCGTTGCAGGACAGGGGATCGGAGAGACCCAGTACTTC. It encodes CSVAGQGIGETQYF. This sequence joins TRBV29-1 and TRBJ2-5; TRBD1 matches 9 bases. Germline assignment: CDR1 SQVTM and CDR2 ANQGSEA. CDR3 size: 14 residues. V was pared by 4 bases and J by 4 bases, with 7 bases of the junction left unmatched. Filled out from reference TRBV29-1 and TRBJ2-5, the complete variable domain reads SAVISQKPSRDICQRGTSLTIQCQVDSQVTMMFWYRQQPGQSLTLIATANQGSEATYESGFVIDKFPISRPNLTFSTLTVSNMSPEDSSIYLCSVAGQGIGETQYFGPGTRLLVL.

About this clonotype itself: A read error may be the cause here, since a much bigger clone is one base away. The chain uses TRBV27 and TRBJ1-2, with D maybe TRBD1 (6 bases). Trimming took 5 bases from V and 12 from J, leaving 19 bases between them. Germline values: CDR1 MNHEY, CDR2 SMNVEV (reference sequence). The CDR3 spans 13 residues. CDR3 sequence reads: CASSIRGAESDTF. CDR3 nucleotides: TGTGCCAGCAGTATCAGGGGCGCAGAGAGCGACACCTTC.

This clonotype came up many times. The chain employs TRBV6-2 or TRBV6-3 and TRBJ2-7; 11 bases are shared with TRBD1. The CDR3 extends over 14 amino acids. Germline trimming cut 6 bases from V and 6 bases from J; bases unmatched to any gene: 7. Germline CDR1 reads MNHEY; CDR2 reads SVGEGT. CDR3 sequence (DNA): TGTGCCAGCAGATTCGGGACAGGGGGTAGCGAGCAGTACTTC. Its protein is CASRFGTGGSEQYF.

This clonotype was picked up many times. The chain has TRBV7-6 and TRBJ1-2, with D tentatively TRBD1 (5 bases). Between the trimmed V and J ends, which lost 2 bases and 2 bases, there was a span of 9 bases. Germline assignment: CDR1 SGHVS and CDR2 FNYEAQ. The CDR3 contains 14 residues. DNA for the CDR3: TGTGCCAGCAGCTTAATGGGGGGAAACTATGGCTACACCTTC. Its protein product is CASSLMGGNYGYTF.

The CDR3 is CAISDGGVGETQYF. CDR3 in DNA: TGTGCCATCAGCGACGGGGGGGTCGGAGAGACCCAGTACTTC. V gene TRBV10-3 combines with J gene TRBJ2-5; 8 bases line up with TRBD2. Trimming removed 6 bases from V and 4 bases from J; junction bases left unmatched: 7. This CDR3 has 14 amino acids. Looked up from germline, CDR1 is ENHRY and CDR2 is SYGVKD.